A selection of T cell receptor beta chains follows, all from one sample in a study of long-term antiretroviral therapy in people with HIV. Method: immunoSEQ multiplex PCR; TCRdb's copy keeps in-frame clones and lacks some. The sample contains around 23,000 clones, approximately 81% of which appear only once. The source was unsorted PBMCs, collected at the start of antiretroviral therapy, before treatment. The source is a young woman with HIV. CDR3s include the opening cysteine and the closing phenylalanine or tryptophan. D genes are given only for firm matches. Clone size is given for some rows only: seen once, a few or many times, or a class if the clone is expanded.

D gene: NA
clone size: NA
V gene: TRBV7-2
J gene: TRBJ1-5
CDR3 DNA: TGTGCCAGCAGCCCCAGTGGTCAGCCCCAGCATTTT
CDR3 protein: CASSPSGQPQHF

D gene: NA
clone size: NA
V gene: TRBV5-6
J gene: TRBJ2-3
CDR3 DNA: TGTGCCAGCAGCTTGTTGCCAGGGTCTAGCACAGATACGCAGTATTTT
CDR3 protein: CASSLLPGSSTDTQYF

D gene: NA
clone size: NA
V gene: TRBV6-1
J gene: TRBJ1-5
CDR3 DNA: TGTGCCAGCAGTGAATACGGCAGGGTACATCAGCCCCAGCATTTT
CDR3 protein: CASSEYGRVHQPQHF

D gene: NA
clone size: once
V gene: TRBV5-6
J gene: TRBJ1-4
CDR3 DNA: TGTGCCAGCAGGGAAACCGGCTCCTCTAATGAAAAACTGTTTTTT
CDR3 protein: CASRETGSSNEKLFF

D gene: TRBD1
clone size: NA
V gene: TRBV9
J gene: TRBJ2-2
CDR3 DNA: TGTGCCAGCAGCGCATCCCTACAGGGGATTGACACCGGGGAGCTGTTTTTT
CDR3 protein: CASSASLQGIDTGELFF

D gene: TRBD2
clone size: once
V gene: TRBV14
J gene: TRBJ2-7
CDR3 DNA: TGTGCCAGCAGCCATGGCGGGAGCGCCTCCTACGAGCAGTACTTC
CDR3 protein: CASSHGGSASYEQYF

D gene: TRBD1
clone size: NA
V gene: TRBV2
J gene: TRBJ1-2
CDR3 DNA: TGTGCCAGCAGCCACTTTGACAGGGGAGTAGGGTATGGCTACACCTTC
CDR3 protein: CASSHFDRGVGYGYTF

D gene: TRBD1
clone size: NA
V gene: TRBV19
J gene: TRBJ1-2
CDR3 DNA: TGTGCCAGTAGTCCAGGGGGTCGGCTGAGCTACACCTTC
CDR3 protein: CASSPGGRLSYTF

D gene: NA
clone size: NA
V gene: TRBV27
J gene: TRBJ1-1
CDR3 DNA: TGTGCCAGCAGTTTAAATGTCGTCAGACTGAACACTGAAGCTTTCTTT
CDR3 protein: CASSLNVVRLNTEAFF

D gene: NA
clone size: NA
V gene: TRBV5-1
J gene: TRBJ1-6
CDR3 DNA: TGCGCCAGCAGCCCCCGGGCCCAAGACCCCCTCCACTTT
CDR3 protein: CASSPRAQDPLHF

D gene: TRBD1
clone size: few
V gene: TRBV9
J gene: TRBJ2-3
CDR3 DNA: TGTGCCAGCAGCATGGGGACAGGAGCTAGCACAGATACGCAGTATTTT
CDR3 protein: CASSMGTGASTDTQYF

D gene: NA
clone size: few
V gene: TRBV6-5
J gene: TRBJ2-3
CDR3 DNA: TGTGCCAGCAGTTACTCCAGCACAGATACGCAGTATTTT
CDR3 protein: CASSYSSTDTQYF

D gene: TRBD1
clone size: NA
V gene: TRBV7-2
J gene: TRBJ1-2
CDR3 DNA: TGTGCCAGCAGCTGGGGGGGACAGGAAGGTTATGGCTACACCTTC
CDR3 protein: CASSWGGQEGYGYTF

D gene: NA
clone size: NA
V gene: TRBV6-1
J gene: TRBJ2-7
CDR3 DNA: TGTGCCAGCAGGGGCCTGAGAGGGTCCTACGAGCAGTACTTC
CDR3 protein: CASRGLRGSYEQYF

D gene: TRBD1
clone size: NA
V gene: TRBV28
J gene: TRBJ2-7
CDR3 DNA: TGTGCCAGCAGACCAACAGGGGCACCGGAGCAGTACTTC
CDR3 protein: CASRPTGAPEQYF

D gene: TRBD1
clone size: NA
V gene: TRBV6-1
J gene: TRBJ2-7
CDR3 DNA: TGTGCCAGCAGTCCTACCCCAAGGGGGCCTCAAGAGCAGTACTTC
CDR3 protein: CASSPTPRGPQEQYF

D gene: NA
clone size: NA
V gene: TRBV5-8
J gene: TRBJ1-2
CDR3 DNA: TGTGCCAGCAGCTTGAGGGGGGCGGGCGACTATGGCTACACCTTC
CDR3 protein: CASSLRGAGDYGYTF

D gene: NA
clone size: few
V gene: TRBV18
J gene: TRBJ1-1
CDR3 DNA: TGTGCCAGCTCACCACCGTCGGTCACTGAAGCTTTCTTT
CDR3 protein: CASSPPSVTEAFF

D gene: NA
clone size: NA
V gene: TRBV5-6
J gene: TRBJ2-7
CDR3 DNA: TGTGCCAGCAGCTCCCCCCTCGGCTCCTACGAGCAGTACTTC
CDR3 protein: CASSSPLGSYEQYF

D gene: NA
clone size: NA
V gene: TRBV19
J gene: TRBJ2-1
CDR3 DNA: TGTGCCAGTAGTATCCGTACTAGAATCCACAATGAGCAGTTCTTC
CDR3 protein: CASSIRTRIHNEQFF

D gene: TRBD1
clone size: NA
V gene: TRBV9
J gene: TRBJ1-4
CDR3 DNA: TGTGCCAGCAGCACGGGGACAGCGGGGAATGAAAAACTGTTTTTT
CDR3 protein: CASSTGTAGNEKLFF

D gene: TRBD1
clone size: NA
V gene: TRBV5-6
J gene: TRBJ1-5
CDR3 DNA: TGTGCCAGCAGCTTGGGACAGGGTGATCAGCCCCAGCATTTT
CDR3 protein: CASSLGQGDQPQHF

D gene: TRBD2
clone size: NA
V gene: TRBV7-8
J gene: TRBJ2-3
CDR3 DNA: TGTGCCAGCAGTTTTTTTGTACTAGCGGGAGATGAAGATACGCAGTATTTT
CDR3 protein: CASSFFVLAGDEDTQYF

D gene: TRBD2
clone size: NA
V gene: TRBV6-6
J gene: TRBJ2-5
CDR3 DNA: TGTGCCAGCAGTTACTGGGGAGGGAAAGAGACCCAGTACTTC
CDR3 protein: CASSYWGGKETQYF

D gene: NA
clone size: NA
V gene: TRBV19
J gene: TRBJ1-5
CDR3 DNA: TGTGCCAGTAGTCGAGCTAGCAATCAGCCCCAGCATTTT
CDR3 protein: CASSRASNQPQHF

D gene: NA
clone size: NA
V gene: TRBV5-1
J gene: TRBJ2-2
CDR3 DNA: TGCGCCAGCAGCCCCCGGCAGGCCACCGGGGAGCTGTTTTTT
CDR3 protein: CASSPRQATGELFF

D gene: TRBD1
clone size: NA
V gene: TRBV7-2
J gene: TRBJ1-2
CDR3 DNA: TGTGCCAGCAGCTTAGAGGGACAGGGGGGTCTTGGCTACACCTTC
CDR3 protein: CASSLEGQGGLGYTF

D gene: NA
clone size: NA
V gene: TRBV18
J gene: TRBJ1-2
CDR3 DNA: TGTGCCAGCTCAGCCCTGAGGGGGGCGACGGGCTATGGCTACACCTTC
CDR3 protein: CASSALRGATGYGYTF

D gene: TRBD2
clone size: NA
V gene: TRBV6-5
J gene: TRBJ2-5
CDR3 DNA: TGTGCCAGCAGTTACCATCACAAGACTAGCCGAGAGACCCAGTACTTC
CDR3 protein: CASSYHHKTSRETQYF

D gene: NA
clone size: NA
V gene: TRBV7-8
J gene: TRBJ1-1
CDR3 DNA: TGTGCCAGCAGCTTTAACCCGGCCACTGAAGCTTTCTTT
CDR3 protein: CASSFNPATEAFF

D gene: TRBD2
clone size: NA
V gene: TRBV7-2
J gene: TRBJ2-3
CDR3 DNA: TGTGCCAGCAGCCGACTCGGAGCGGGGGGACCAGATACGCAGTATTTT
CDR3 protein: CASSRLGAGGPDTQYF

D gene: NA
clone size: NA
V gene: TRBV5-1
J gene: TRBJ2-5
CDR3 DNA: TGCGCCAGCAGCTTACCGGGAACCCAAGAGACCCAGTACTTC
CDR3 protein: CASSLPGTQETQYF

D gene: TRBD2
clone size: NA
V gene: TRBV7-9
J gene: TRBJ2-7
CDR3 DNA: TGTGCCAGCAGCATCAGGGCGGGGCGGGAGGGAAGCTCCTACGAGCAGTACTTC
CDR3 protein: CASSIRAGREGSSYEQYF

D gene: NA
clone size: NA
V gene: TRBV21-1
J gene: TRBJ1-5
CDR3 DNA: TGTGCCAGCAGCCGACCCGGCCTCTTCCGACCCCAGCATTTT
CDR3 protein: CASSRPGLFRPQHF

D gene: NA
clone size: NA
V gene: TRBV11-2
J gene: TRBJ1-2
CDR3 DNA: TGTGCCAGCAGCTTAGGAGAGACTACCTATGGCTACACCTTC
CDR3 protein: CASSLGETTYGYTF

D gene: NA
clone size: NA
V gene: TRBV7-8
J gene: TRBJ1-6
CDR3 DNA: TGTGCCAGCAGCTTAGCGGGCAGGGTGAATTCACCCCTCCACTTT
CDR3 protein: CASSLAGRVNSPLHF

D gene: NA
clone size: NA
V gene: TRBV11-3
J gene: TRBJ2-7
CDR3 DNA: TGTGCCAGCAGCTTCGGGGGAGGTACGGGCGAGCAGTACTTC
CDR3 protein: CASSFGGGTGEQYF

D gene: NA
clone size: NA
V gene: TRBV19
J gene: TRBJ1-1
CDR3 DNA: TGTGCCAGTAGTGTCCTAGGGTGGAACACTGAAGCTTTCTTT
CDR3 protein: CASSVLGWNTEAFF

D gene: NA
clone size: NA
V gene: TRBV6-5
J gene: TRBJ1-2
CDR3 DNA: TGTGCCAGCAGTTACGGGGCGGACCCCCTTAACGGCTACACCTTC
CDR3 protein: CASSYGADPLNGYTF

D gene: NA
clone size: few
V gene: TRBV6-6
J gene: TRBJ2-7
CDR3 DNA: TGTGCCAGCAGTTACTCGGTCTCGGGCTACGAGCAGTACTTC
CDR3 protein: CASSYSVSGYEQYF

D gene: TRBD1
clone size: NA
V gene: TRBV7-9
J gene: TRBJ1-6
CDR3 DNA: TGTGCCAGCAGCACGGGACAGGGGAATTCACCCCTCCACTTT
CDR3 protein: CASSTGQGNSPLHF

D gene: NA
clone size: NA
V gene: TRBV18
J gene: TRBJ1-2
CDR3 DNA: TGTGCCAGCTCACCACGGACAAATTACTATGGCTACACCTTC
CDR3 protein: CASSPRTNYYGYTF

D gene: TRBD1
clone size: few
V gene: TRBV6-1
J gene: TRBJ1-5
CDR3 DNA: TGTGCCAGCAGTGACCGACAGGGGGGCAATCAGCCCCAGCATTTT
CDR3 protein: CASSDRQGGNQPQHF

D gene: NA
clone size: NA
V gene: TRBV5-4
J gene: TRBJ2-7
CDR3 DNA: TGTGCCAGCAGCTTAGAAAATTCTCCAGGGCCCTACGAGCAGTACTTC
CDR3 protein: CASSLENSPGPYEQYF

D gene: TRBD1
clone size: NA
V gene: TRBV5-1
J gene: TRBJ1-4
CDR3 DNA: TGCGCCAGCAGCGAGACAGGGGGCTTAGCTAATGAAAAACTGTTTTTT
CDR3 protein: CASSETGGLANEKLFF

D gene: NA
clone size: once
V gene: TRBV27
J gene: TRBJ1-5
CDR3 DNA: TGTGCCAGCAAACTGGGGGGGGGCAATCAGCCCCAGCATTTT
CDR3 protein: CASKLGGGNQPQHF

D gene: NA
clone size: NA
V gene: TRBV2
J gene: TRBJ1-2
CDR3 DNA: TGTGCCAGCAGTGAATTCGGGGCCGGTGGCTACACCTTC
CDR3 protein: CASSEFGAGGYTF

D gene: NA
clone size: NA
V gene: TRBV2
J gene: TRBJ1-1
CDR3 DNA: TGTGCCAGCGCCATAGACATGAACACTGAAGCTTTCTTT
CDR3 protein: CASAIDMNTEAFF

D gene: NA
clone size: NA
V gene: TRBV6-5
J gene: TRBJ2-5
CDR3 DNA: TGTGCCAGCAGCCAAGGACTCAACGAGGTGGGGACCCAGTACTTC
CDR3 protein: CASSQGLNEVGTQYF

D gene: TRBD1
clone size: NA
V gene: TRBV28
J gene: TRBJ1-5
CDR3 DNA: TGTGCCAGCAGTTTATTAGTAGGGACAGGGGTTCAGCCCCAGCATTTT
CDR3 protein: CASSLLVGTGVQPQHF

D gene: NA
clone size: once
V gene: TRBV18
J gene: TRBJ2-5
CDR3 DNA: TGTGCCAGCTCACCAAGGGCTGAAGAGACCCAGTACTTC
CDR3 protein: CASSPRAEETQYF